This T cell receptor (beta chain) was sequenced for a study of OX40 agonist ivuxolimab in advanced cancers. Study summary: Checkpoint inhibitors had been given previously to 35% to 50% of patients. Findings and limits, study-wide: There was clonal expansion of CD4+ and CD8+ blood T cells by week 6 at 0.1 to 3.0 mg/kg. Average numbers of expanded clones were greater in CD8+ T cells than in CD4+. Certain nonresponders additionally had low normalized T-cell clonal expansion.

Generated by immunoSEQ multiplex PCR, the TCRdb table keeps only in-frame clones and is missing some. The table records around 87,000 clones, roughly 92% of them present only once. The CDR3 is 16 residues long. Germline CDR1 SGHTS, CDR2 YDEGEE. The V end lost 4 bases, the J end lost 5 bases, and 20 bases lay between the germline ends. For this clone: Its target is not known.

The sample in question was CD4+ or CD8+ T cells sorted from blood, obtained in a trial of the OX40 agonist ivuxolimab. This clonotype was sampled from an adult with an advanced solid tumor such as melanoma, head and neck, liver or kidney cancer. The V call is TRBV5-8, the J call TRBJ2-3; maybe TRBD1 (7 bases). The CDR3 reads CASSIGLQGREDTQYF. In nucleotides, the CDR3 is TGTGCCAGCAGCATCGGATTACAGGGGCGGGAAGATACGCAGTATTTT.